Below are 28 T cell receptor beta chains sequenced from a single sample in a study of control samples from healthy donors and cancer patients. This table comes from immunoSEQ multiplex PCR, and its TCRdb copy is limited to in-frame clones, with some not included. The table includes approximately 72,000 clones, about nine tenths detected once. The sequencing input was blood. The receptors were gathered from a man aged 50-59 years in good health.

The J gene is TRBJ1-6, the V gene TRBV18; D perhaps matches TRBD1 (6 bases). Looked up from germline, CDR1 is KGHSH and CDR2 is LQKENI. Trimming removed 3 bases from V and 11 bases from J, with 14 bases in between. The CDR3 contains 14 residues. Written as DNA, the CDR3 is TGTGCCAGCTCACCGGGACAAGGGCGGACACCCCTCCACTTT. Translated, it gives CASSPGQGRTPLHF.

V and J are TRBV5-1 and TRBJ1-1; D remains unclear. Germline V gene lookup returns CDR1 SGHRS and CDR2 YFSETQ. This CDR3 has 14 residues. V gave up 0 bases and J gave up 1 base, with 7 bases separating them. The CDR3 sequence: CASSLGPANTEAFF. The CDR3 coding sequence is TGCGCCAGCAGCTTGGGGCCGGCGAACACTGAAGCTTTCTTT.

The rearrangement links TRBV9 to TRBJ2-5; 7 bases fit TRBD1. The CDR3 length is 15 residues. Unmatched junction bases numbered 9, after V lost 2 bases and J lost 5 bases. Per germline, CDR1 SGDLS and CDR2 YYNGEE. CDR3 sequence (DNA): TGTGCCAGCAGCGTTGAGGGGGCACCCCTCGAGACCCAGTACTTC. It encodes CASSVEGAPLETQYF.

The chain carries TRBV6-6 and TRBJ2-7, with 7 bases that match TRBD1. CDR3 length equals 14 residues. The germline V gene has CDR1 MNHNY and CDR2 SVGAGI (reference sequence). V shed 2 bases and J 3 bases; nucleotides not matched to a gene: 4. CDR3: CASSYEGALYEQYF. CDR3 coding DNA: TGTGCCAGCAGTTACGAGGGGGCCCTCTACGAGCAGTACTTC.

The rearrangement joins TRBV7-2 to TRBJ2-5; TRBD1 matches 11 bases. V lost 4 bases to trimming and J lost 2 bases; unmatched junction nucleotides: 3. This CDR3 comprises 15 residues. Germline-derived CDR1 and CDR2 are SGHTA and FQGNSA. CDR3 DNA: TGTGCCAGCAGCTCGGACAGGGGGCTTCAAGAGACCCAGTACTTC. Protein sequence: CASSSDRGLQETQYF.

J is TRBJ1-1 and V is TRBV27; 8 nucleotides line up with TRBD1. The germline V gene has CDR1 MNHEY and CDR2 SMNVEV (reference sequence). The CDR3 covers 14 residues. V was pared by 4 bases and J by 6 bases, with 7 bases of the junction left unmatched. The CDR3 sequence: CASSSAGGFAEAFF. CDR3 nucleotide sequence: TGTGCCAGCAGTTCCGCAGGGGGCTTTGCTGAAGCTTTCTTT.

The rearrangement uses TRBV7-9 and TRBJ2-7; 9 positions agree with TRBD2. The CDR3 has 18 residues. With 1 base clipped from V and 3 bases from J, the junction kept 13 bases outside the gene matches. Germline V gives CDR1 SEHNR, CDR2 FQNEAQ (reference sequence). The CDR3 DNA reads as TGTGCCAGCAGCTTAGGTGCGGGTAGCGGGGGCAATCACTACGAGCAGTACTTC. Translation gives CASSLGAGSGGNHYEQYF.

This clone was counted a single time. The chain recombines TRBV3-1 (or the pseudogene TRBV3-2) with TRBJ1-1; D might be TRBD1 (6 bases). This CDR3 is built from 14 residues. Trimming shortened V by 3 bases and J by 2 bases, and 10 bases separated the two germline ends. Germline CDR1 reads LGHDT; CDR2 reads YNNKEL (reference sequence). The CDR3: CASSHQGINTEAFF. The CDR3 bases are TGTGCCAGCAGCCATCAGGGGATCAACACTGAAGCTTTCTTT.

The genes are TRBV4-2 and TRBJ2-5; D uncertain. V was cut by 1 base and J by 0 bases, with 24 bases left in between. CDR3 length equals 20 residues. Germline V gene sequence: CDR1 LGHNA, CDR2 YNFKEQ. The CDR3 coding sequence is TGTGCCAGCAGCCAAGCCCGTTCTGACGGTTTCAGGCGGTACCAAGAGACCCAGTACTTC. This codes for CASSQARSDGFRRYQETQYF.

The chain carries TRBV29-1 and TRBJ2-1, with D perhaps TRBD1 (8 bases). The CDR3 spans 14 residues. Trimming took 6 bases from V and 5 from J, leaving 17 bases between them. The germline CDR1 and CDR2 sequences are SQVTM and ANQGSEA. Here the CDR3 reads CSVQQGGTNNEQFF. The CDR3 DNA reads as TGCAGCGTGCAACAGGGGGGGACAAACAATGAGCAGTTCTTC.

The chain combines TRBV6-5 with TRBJ1-2; weak D call: TRBD1 (6 bases). CDR3 length: 15 residues. Trimming cost V 2 bases and J 2 bases, with 12 bases left between them. Per the germline V gene, CDR1 is MNHEY and CDR2 is SVGAGI. CDR3 region: CASSYLRGLNYGYTF. CDR3 DNA sequence: TGTGCCAGCAGTTACCTCCGGGGGCTGAACTATGGCTACACCTTC.

The genes are TRBV5-1 and TRBJ1-2, with 9 bases matching TRBD1. V shed 4 bases and J 5 bases; nucleotides not matched to a gene: 6. This CDR3 is 14 amino acids long. The germline V gene has CDR1 SGHRS and CDR2 YFSETQ. The CDR3 DNA reads as TGCGCCAGCAGCCCCGGGACAGGGACTTATGGCTACACCTTC. Protein: CASSPGTGTYGYTF.

The rearrangement uses TRBV4-2 and TRBJ2-5, with a weak D call TRBD1 (5 bases). CDR3 length: 16 amino acids. V shed 0 bases and J shed 0 bases, with 11 bases lying between them. Germline lookup yields CDR1 LGHNA and CDR2 YNFKEQ. The CDR3: CASSQDTRVYQETQYF. The CDR3 DNA reads TGTGCCAGCAGCCAAGATACCAGGGTTTACCAAGAGACCCAGTACTTC.

This chain connects TRBV29-1 to TRBJ1-4; no clear D gene. With 7 bases removed from V and 8 bases from J, the gap between germline ends came to 14 bases. Germline CDR1 and CDR2: SQVTM and ANQGSEA. The CDR3 consists of 12 residues. CDR3 in amino acids: CSGGYRGEKLFF. The CDR3, as DNA: TGCAGCGGGGGATACCGCGGGGAAAAACTGTTTTTT.

This clone was counted a single time. This chain uses TRBV3-1 (or the pseudogene TRBV3-2) with TRBJ1-6, with unresolved D. The V end was cut by 4 bases, the J end by 8 bases, with 9 bases between. CDR3 length equals 13 residues. Germline values: CDR1 LGHDT, CDR2 YNNKEL (reference sequence). CDR3 bases: TGTGCCAGCAGCCTGCGCGCAGATTCACCCCTCCACTTT. This encodes CASSLRADSPLHF.

The chain has TRBV18 and TRBJ1-1; weak D call: TRBD1 (6 bases). The CDR3 is 15 residues long. The ends were cut back, 6 bases at V and 4 bases at J, with 18 bases in the middle. In germline, CDR1 is KGHSH, CDR2 LQKENI. The DNA for the CDR3 is TGTGCCAGCTCGCTATCGGGGACAACAGTCACTGAAGCTTTCTTT. Translation: CASSLSGTTVTEAFF.

V usage is TRBV3-1 (or the pseudogene TRBV3-2) and J usage is TRBJ2-5; TRBD1 agrees at 8 bases. The CDR3 sequence is 13 residues long. Germline CDR1 LGHDT, CDR2 YNNKEL (reference sequence). V lost 7 bases, J lost 4 bases, and 5 bases stayed unmatched. CDR3 region: CASTFDRGETQYF. As DNA, the CDR3 is TGTGCCAGCACCTTCGACAGGGGAGAGACCCAGTACTTC.

This chain connects TRBV7-9 to TRBJ1-6; 7 positions agree with TRBD1. V shed 5 bases, J shed 4 bases, and the junction held 5 bases outside the gene matches. Germline CDR1 SEHNR, CDR2 FQNEAQ (reference sequence). The CDR3 loop spans 15 amino acids. CDR3 bases: TGTGCCAGCAGCCCCCAGGGGGGATATAATTCACCCCTCCACTTT. Translation: CASSPQGGYNSPLHF.

V gene TRBV5-6 combines with J gene TRBJ1-6; possibly TRBD1 for D (5 bases). Looked up from germline, CDR1 is SGHDT and CDR2 is YYEEEE. The CDR3 extends over 12 amino acids. V lost 3 bases and J 10 bases, leaving 8 bases between the germline ends. The DNA for the CDR3 is TGTGCCAGCAGCTACGGGGGATCACCCCTCCACTTT. Translation gives CASSYGGSPLHF.

The rearrangement joins TRBV11-2 to TRBJ1-4; maybe TRBD1 (5 bases). V was shortened by 0 bases and J by 5 bases, with 10 bases between the two germline ends. Germline V gene data show CDR1 as SGHAT and CDR2 as FQNNGV. CDR3 size: 15 residues. CDR3 residues: CASSLEGRENEKLFF. CDR3 nucleotides: TGTGCCAGCAGCTTAGAGGGCAGGGAGAATGAAAAACTGTTTTTT.

CDR3 nucleotides: TGTGCCAGCAGTTTAGGGTACAAAATTGGGACTGAAGCTTTCTTT. It codes for CASSLGYKIGTEAFF. This chain connects TRBV27 to TRBJ1-1; D remains unclear. Trimming cost V 2 bases and J 5 bases, with 15 bases left between them. The CDR3 runs 15 residues. Germline V gene data show CDR1 as MNHEY and CDR2 as SMNVEV (reference sequence).

This clone was recorded only once. The genes are TRBV19 and TRBJ1-2; D uncertain. V was clipped by 3 bases and J by 2 bases, with 10 bases between them. The CDR3 length is 14 residues. In germline, CDR1 is LNHDA, CDR2 SQIVND (reference sequence). The CDR3 region has the DNA TGTGCCAGTAGTATTTTGGGTCTCAACTATGGCTACACCTTC. Amino acid sequence: CASSILGLNYGYTF.

V and J are TRBV6-6 and TRBJ1-1; the D is unclear. CDR3 size: 14 residues. CDR1 is MNHNY and CDR2 is SVGAGI in the germline V gene (reference sequence). The germline V and J ends were trimmed by 5 bases and 7 bases, with 17 bases remaining between them. The CDR3 coding sequence is TGTGCCAGCAGTCCCCCGGGAGGGAGGGTTGAAGCTTTCTTT. This translates into CASSPPGGRVEAFF.

The chain is built from TRBV15 and TRBJ2-3; D may be TRBD1 (6 bases). Germline V CDR1 and CDR2: LNHNV, YYDKDF (reference sequence). The CDR3 extends over 15 amino acids. The V and J ends lost 2 bases and 3 bases respectively, with 12 bases between them. CDR3 region: CATSRQGPLTDTQYF. CDR3 DNA sequence: TGTGCCACCAGCAGACAGGGGCCGCTTACAGATACGCAGTATTTT.

The chain employs TRBV19 and TRBJ1-4; tentative D call: TRBD1 (5 bases). The CDR3 loop spans 11 amino acids. V lost 7 bases to trimming and J lost 6 bases, with 6 bases between them. Per germline, CDR1 LNHDA and CDR2 SQIVND (reference sequence). The CDR3 is CASMGDEKLFF. The CDR3 DNA reads TGTGCCAGTATGGGGGATGAAAAACTGTTTTTT.

The V and J genes are TRBV6-1 and TRBJ2-1; no clear D gene. The V gene's germline CDR1 is MNHNS and CDR2 SASEGT. The CDR3 covers 15 residues. V lost 0 bases to trimming and J lost 3 bases, with 9 bases between them. The CDR3 sequence is CASSEAWRDYNEQFF. The DNA for the CDR3 is TGTGCCAGCAGTGAAGCGTGGCGTGACTACAATGAGCAGTTCTTC.

The genes are TRBV24-1 and TRBJ2-2; D not certain. CDR1 is KGHDR and CDR2 is SFDVKD in the germline V gene. V was shortened by 5 bases and J by 0 bases, with 9 bases between the two germline ends. This CDR3 spans 15 amino acids. The CDR3 reads CATSVGQANTGELFF. DNA for the CDR3: TGTGCCACCAGTGTAGGGCAAGCGAACACCGGGGAGCTGTTTTTT.

The rearrangement uses TRBV25-1 and TRBJ1-1; possible D gene TRBD1, 5 bases. CDR3 length: 15 residues. Germline values: CDR1 MGHDK, CDR2 SYGVNS. Trimming removed 6 bases at V and 1 base at J, with 15 bases between. CDR3 bases: TGTGCCAGCAGCGACCTCTGGGGGGGGAACACTGAAGCTTTCTTT. It yields the protein CASSDLWGGNTEAFF. The variable domain in full, completed from reference TRBV25-1 and TRBJ1-1, reads EADIYQTPRYLVIGTGKKITLECSQTMGHDKMYWYQQDPGMELHLIHYSYGVNSTEKGDLSSESTVSRIRTEHFPLTLESARPSHTSQYLCASSDLWGGNTEAFFGQGTRLTVV.